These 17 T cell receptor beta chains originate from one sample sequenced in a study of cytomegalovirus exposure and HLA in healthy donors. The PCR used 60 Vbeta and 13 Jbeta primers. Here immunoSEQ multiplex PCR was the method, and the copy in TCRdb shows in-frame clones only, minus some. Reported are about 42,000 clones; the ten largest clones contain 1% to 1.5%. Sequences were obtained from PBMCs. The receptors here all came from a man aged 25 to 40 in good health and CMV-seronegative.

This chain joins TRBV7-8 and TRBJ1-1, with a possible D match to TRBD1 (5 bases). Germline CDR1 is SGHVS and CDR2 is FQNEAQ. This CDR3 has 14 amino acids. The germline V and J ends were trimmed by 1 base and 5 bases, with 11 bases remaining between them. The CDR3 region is CASSLVRTRTEAFF. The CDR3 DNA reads TGTGCCAGCAGCTTAGTTAGGACAAGGACTGAAGCTTTCTTT. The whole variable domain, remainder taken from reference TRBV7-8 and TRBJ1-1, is GAGVSQSPRYKVAKRGQDVALRCDPISGHVSLFWYQQALGQGPEFLTYFQNEAQLDKSGLPSDRFFAERPEGSVSTLKIQRTQQEDSAVYLCASSLVRTRTEAFFGQGTRLTVV.

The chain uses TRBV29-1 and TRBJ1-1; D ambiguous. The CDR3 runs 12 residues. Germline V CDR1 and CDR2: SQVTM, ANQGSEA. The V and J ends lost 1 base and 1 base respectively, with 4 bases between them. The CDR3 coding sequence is TGCAGCGTTGAAGTACAGAACACTGAAGCTTTCTTT. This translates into CSVEVQNTEAFF.

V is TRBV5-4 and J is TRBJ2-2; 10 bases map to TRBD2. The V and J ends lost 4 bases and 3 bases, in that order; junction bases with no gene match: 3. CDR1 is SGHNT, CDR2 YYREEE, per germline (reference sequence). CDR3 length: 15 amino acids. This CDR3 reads CASSTGLADTGELFF. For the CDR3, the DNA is TGTGCCAGCAGCACCGGACTAGCGGACACCGGGGAGCTGTTTTTT.

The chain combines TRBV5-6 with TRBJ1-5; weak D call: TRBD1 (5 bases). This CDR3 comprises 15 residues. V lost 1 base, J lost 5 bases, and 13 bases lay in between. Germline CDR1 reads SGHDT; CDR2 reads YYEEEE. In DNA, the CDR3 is TGTGCCAGCAGCTTGACGGCAGGGCCCCATCAGCCCCAGCATTTT. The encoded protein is CASSLTAGPHQPQHF.

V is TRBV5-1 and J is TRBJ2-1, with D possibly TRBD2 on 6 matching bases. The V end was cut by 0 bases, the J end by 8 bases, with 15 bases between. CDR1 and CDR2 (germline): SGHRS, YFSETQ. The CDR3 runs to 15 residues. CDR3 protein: CASSLAPGGVDEQFF. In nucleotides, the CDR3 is TGCGCCAGCAGCTTGGCCCCCGGGGGTGTGGATGAGCAGTTCTTC.

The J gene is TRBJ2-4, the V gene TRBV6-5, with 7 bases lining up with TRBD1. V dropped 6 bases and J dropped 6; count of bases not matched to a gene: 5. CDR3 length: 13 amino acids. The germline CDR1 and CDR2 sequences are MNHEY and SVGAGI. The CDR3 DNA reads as TGTGCCAGCAGGGAAGGGACAGCAAACATTCAGTACTTC. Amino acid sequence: CASREGTANIQYF.

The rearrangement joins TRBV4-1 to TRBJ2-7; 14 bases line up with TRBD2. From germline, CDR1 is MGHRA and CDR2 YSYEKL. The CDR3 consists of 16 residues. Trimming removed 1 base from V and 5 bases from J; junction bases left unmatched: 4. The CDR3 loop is CASSQGTGLAGDEQYF. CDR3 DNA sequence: TGCGCCAGCAGCCAAGGGACGGGACTAGCGGGAGACGAGCAGTACTTC.

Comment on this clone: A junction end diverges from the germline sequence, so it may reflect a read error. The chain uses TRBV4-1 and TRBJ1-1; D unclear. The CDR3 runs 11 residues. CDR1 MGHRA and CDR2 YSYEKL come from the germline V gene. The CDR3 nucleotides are TGCGCCAGCAGCCATTCCCGGGATAAGGATTTT. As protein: CASSHSRDKDF.

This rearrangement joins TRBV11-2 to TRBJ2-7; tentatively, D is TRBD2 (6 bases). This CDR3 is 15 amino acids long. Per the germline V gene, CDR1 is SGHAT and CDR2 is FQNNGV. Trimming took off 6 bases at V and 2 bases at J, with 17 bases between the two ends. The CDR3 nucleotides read TGTGCCAGCAGGAGTCCCGGGACTCGAGCCTACGAGCAGTACTTC. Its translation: CASRSPGTRAYEQYF.

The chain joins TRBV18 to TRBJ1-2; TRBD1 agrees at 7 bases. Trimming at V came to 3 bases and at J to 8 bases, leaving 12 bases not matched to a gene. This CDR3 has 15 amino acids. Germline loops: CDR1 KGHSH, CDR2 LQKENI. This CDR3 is CASSPVQGPPKGYTF. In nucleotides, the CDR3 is TGTGCCAGCTCACCTGTACAGGGGCCGCCGAAGGGCTACACCTTC.

This CDR3 reads CASSDRLAGADNEQFF. As DNA, the CDR3 is TGTGCCAGCAGCGACAGACTAGCGGGGGCGGATAATGAGCAGTTCTTC. The chain links TRBV7-9 to TRBJ2-1, with 12 bases identical to TRBD2. This CDR3 has 16 amino acids. The V segment lost 5 bases and the J segment 7 bases; nucleotides outside the gene matches: 9. Germline-derived CDR1 and CDR2 are SEHNR and FQNEAQ (reference sequence).

In nucleotides, the CDR3 is TGTGCCAGCAGCGTTAGCGGGAGTAGGCTCTACGAGCAGTACTTC. Its protein product is CASSVSGSRLYEQYF. The rearrangement joins TRBV7-2 to TRBJ2-7, with TRBD2 matching over 9 bases. J gave up 3 bases and V 5 bases, and 8 bases lay outside the gene matches. The CDR3 spans 15 residues. Germline CDR1 is SGHTA and CDR2 is FQGNSA.

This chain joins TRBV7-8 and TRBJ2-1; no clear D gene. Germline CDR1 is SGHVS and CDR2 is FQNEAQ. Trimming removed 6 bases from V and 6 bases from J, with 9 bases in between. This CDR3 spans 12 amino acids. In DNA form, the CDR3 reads TGTGCCAGCAGGCGGTTTGGCAATGAGCAGTTCTTC. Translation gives CASRRFGNEQFF.

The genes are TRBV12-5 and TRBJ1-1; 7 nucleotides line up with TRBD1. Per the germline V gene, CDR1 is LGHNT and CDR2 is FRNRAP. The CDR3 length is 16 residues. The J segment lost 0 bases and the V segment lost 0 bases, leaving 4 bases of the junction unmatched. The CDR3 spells CASGLVLDRMNTEAFF. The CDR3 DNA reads TGTGCTAGTGGTTTGGTACTGGACAGGATGAACACTGAAGCTTTCTTT.

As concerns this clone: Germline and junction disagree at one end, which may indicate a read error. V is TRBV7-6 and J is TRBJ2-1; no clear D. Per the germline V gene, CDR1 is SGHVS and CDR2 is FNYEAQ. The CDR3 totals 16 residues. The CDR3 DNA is TGTGCCAGCAGCTTAGCTGGTAGAAGCTCCGACAATGAGCAGTTCTTC. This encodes CASSLAGRSSDNEQFF. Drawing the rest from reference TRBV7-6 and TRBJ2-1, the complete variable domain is GAGVSQSPRYKVTKRGQDVALRCDPISGHVSLYWYRQALGQGPEFLTYFNYEAQQDKSGLPNDRFSAERPEGSISTLTIQRTEQRDSAMYRCASSLAGRSSDNEQFFGPGTRLTVL.

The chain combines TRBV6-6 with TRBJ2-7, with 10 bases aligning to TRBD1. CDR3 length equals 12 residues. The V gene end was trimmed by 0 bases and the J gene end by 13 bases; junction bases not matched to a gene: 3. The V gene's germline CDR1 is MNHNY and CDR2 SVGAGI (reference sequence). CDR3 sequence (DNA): TGTGCCAGCAGTTACTCCGGGACAGGGGATTACTTC. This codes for CASSYSGTGDYF.

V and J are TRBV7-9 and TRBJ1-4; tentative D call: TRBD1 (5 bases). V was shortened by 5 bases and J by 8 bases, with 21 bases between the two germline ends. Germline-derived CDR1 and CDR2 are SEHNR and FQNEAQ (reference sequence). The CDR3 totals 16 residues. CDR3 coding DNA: TGTGCCAGCAGCACGACTCGACAGTTACCAGACGAAAAACTGTTTTTT. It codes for CASSTTRQLPDEKLFF.